The present entry profiles one T cell receptor beta chain with its context. Its antigen is as yet unknown. TCRdb used MiXCR to reprocess the 5' RACE reads, holding one entry per CDR3 protein. Of some 180,000 distinct CDR3 sequences in the sample, over 10% were seen once. The data were taken from a study of T-cell memory formation after mild COVID-19. Study-wide results and limits: Contracting clones, day 15 to 85, had balanced CD4/CD8, and later expanders favored CD4+. Pre-infection memory held some responding clones, suggesting pre-existing cross-reactive T cells responded.

This CDR3 has 14 amino acids. V was cut by 4 bases and J by 6 bases, with 13 bases left in between. Per germline, CDR1 SGHRS and CDR2 YFSETQ. This receptor was taken from a man younger than 35 who had mild COVID-19 (a few samples of this study predate the infection). Cell type and time point are not known. The sample comprised PBMCs or a T cell subset sorted from them (not recorded which). The chain links TRBV5-1 to TRBJ2-2, with a tentative D call TRBD1 (7 bases). CDR3 in amino acids: CASSPDREAGELFF. CDR3 sequence (DNA): TGCGCCAGCAGCCCAGACAGGGAGGCCGGGGAGCTGTTTTTT.